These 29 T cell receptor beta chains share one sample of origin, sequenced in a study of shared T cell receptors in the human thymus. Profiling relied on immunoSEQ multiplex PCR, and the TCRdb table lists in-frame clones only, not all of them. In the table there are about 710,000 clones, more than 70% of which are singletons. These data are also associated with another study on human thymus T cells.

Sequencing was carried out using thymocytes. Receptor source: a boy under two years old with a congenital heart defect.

The DNA of the CDR3 is TGTGCCAGCAGCCCCGTTACCGGGAACTCACCCCTCCACTTT. Its translation is CASSPVTGNSPLHF. V is TRBV6-1 and J is TRBJ1-6, with D hard to call. This CDR3 spans 14 amino acids. CDR1 and CDR2 (germline): MNHNS, SASEGT. V dropped 6 bases and J dropped 10 bases, with 16 bases sitting between them.

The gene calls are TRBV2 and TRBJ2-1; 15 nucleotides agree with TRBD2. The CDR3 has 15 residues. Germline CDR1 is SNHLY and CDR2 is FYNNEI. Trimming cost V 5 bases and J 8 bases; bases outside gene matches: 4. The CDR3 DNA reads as TGTGCCAGCAGTCCCGGACTAGCGGGGGGGCATGAGCAGTTCTTC. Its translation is CASSPGLAGGHEQFF.

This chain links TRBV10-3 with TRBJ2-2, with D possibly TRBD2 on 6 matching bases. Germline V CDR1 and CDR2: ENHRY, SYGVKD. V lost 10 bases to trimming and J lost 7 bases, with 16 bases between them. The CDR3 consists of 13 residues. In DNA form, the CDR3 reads TGTGCCACCCGGGACTCAGACTACGGGGAGCTGTTTTTT. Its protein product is CATRDSDYGELFF.

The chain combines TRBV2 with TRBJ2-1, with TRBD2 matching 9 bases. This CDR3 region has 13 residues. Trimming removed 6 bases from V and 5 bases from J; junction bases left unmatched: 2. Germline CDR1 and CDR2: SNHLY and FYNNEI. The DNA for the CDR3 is TGTGCCAGCAGCCGACTAGCGGACAATGAGCAGTTCTTC. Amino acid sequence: CASSRLADNEQFF.

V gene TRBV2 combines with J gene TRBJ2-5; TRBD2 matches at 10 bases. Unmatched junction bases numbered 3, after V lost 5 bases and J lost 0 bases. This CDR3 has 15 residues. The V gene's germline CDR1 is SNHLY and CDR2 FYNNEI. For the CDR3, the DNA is TGTGCCAGCAGTAAACTAGCGGGGTACCAAGAGACCCAGTACTTC. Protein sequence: CASSKLAGYQETQYF.

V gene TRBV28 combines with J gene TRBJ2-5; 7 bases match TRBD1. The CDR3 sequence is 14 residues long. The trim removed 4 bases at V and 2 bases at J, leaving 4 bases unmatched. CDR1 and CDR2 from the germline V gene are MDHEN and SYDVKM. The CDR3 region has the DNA TGTGCCAGCAGTTGGGACAGTGTGCAAGAGACCCAGTACTTC. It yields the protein CASSWDSVQETQYF.

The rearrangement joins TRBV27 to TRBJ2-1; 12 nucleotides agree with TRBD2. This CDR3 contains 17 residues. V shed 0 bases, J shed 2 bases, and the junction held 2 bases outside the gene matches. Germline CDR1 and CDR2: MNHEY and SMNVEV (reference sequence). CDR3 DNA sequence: TGTGCCAGCAGTTTATCCCGACTAGCGGGGGCCTACAATGAGCAGTTCTTC. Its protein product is CASSLSRLAGAYNEQFF.

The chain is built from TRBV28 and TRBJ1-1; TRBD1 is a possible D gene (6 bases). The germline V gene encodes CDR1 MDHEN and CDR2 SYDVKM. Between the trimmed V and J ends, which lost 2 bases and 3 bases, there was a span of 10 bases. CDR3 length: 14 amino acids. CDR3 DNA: TGTGCCAGCAGTTTAAGGGGGTCCTACACTGAAGCTTTCTTT. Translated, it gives CASSLRGSYTEAFF.

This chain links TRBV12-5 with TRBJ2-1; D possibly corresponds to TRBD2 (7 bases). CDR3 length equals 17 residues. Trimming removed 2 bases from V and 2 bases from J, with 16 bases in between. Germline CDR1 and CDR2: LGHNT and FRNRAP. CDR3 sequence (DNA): TGTGCTAGTGGTTTGAACAGGGAGGGTTGTGCCTACAATGAGCAGTTCTTC. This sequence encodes CASGLNREGCAYNEQFF.

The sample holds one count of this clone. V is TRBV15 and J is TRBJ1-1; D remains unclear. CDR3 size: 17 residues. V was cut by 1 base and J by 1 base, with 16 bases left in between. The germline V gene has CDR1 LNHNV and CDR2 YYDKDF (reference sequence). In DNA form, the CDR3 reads TGTGCCACCAGCAGAGGTCGTGGGTTGCGGGAGAACACTGAAGCTTTCTTT. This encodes CATSRGRGLRENTEAFF.

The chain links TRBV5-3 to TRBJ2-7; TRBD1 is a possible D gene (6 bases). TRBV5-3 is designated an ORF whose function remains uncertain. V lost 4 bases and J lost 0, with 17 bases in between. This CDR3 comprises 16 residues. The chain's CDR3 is CARSRNRVYTSYEQYF. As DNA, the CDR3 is TGTGCCAGAAGCAGGAACAGGGTATATACCTCCTACGAGCAGTACTTC.

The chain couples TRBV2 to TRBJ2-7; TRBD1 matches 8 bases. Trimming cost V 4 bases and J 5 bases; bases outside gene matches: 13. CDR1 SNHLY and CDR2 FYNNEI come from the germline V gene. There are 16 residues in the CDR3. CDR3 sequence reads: CASSAQTGEHVDEQYF. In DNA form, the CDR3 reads TGTGCCAGCAGTGCGCAGACAGGGGAGCATGTGGACGAGCAGTACTTC.

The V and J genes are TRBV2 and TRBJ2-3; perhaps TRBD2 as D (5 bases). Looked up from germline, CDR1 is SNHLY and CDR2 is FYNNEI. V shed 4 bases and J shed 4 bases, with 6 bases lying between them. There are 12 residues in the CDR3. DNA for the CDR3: TGTGCCAGCAGTGGAGGGTCAGATACGCAGTATTTT. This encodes CASSGGSDTQYF.

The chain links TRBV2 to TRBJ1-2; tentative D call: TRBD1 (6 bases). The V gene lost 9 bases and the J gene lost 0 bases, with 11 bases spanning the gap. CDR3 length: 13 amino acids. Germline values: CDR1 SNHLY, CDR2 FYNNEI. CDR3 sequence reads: CARNREANYGYTF. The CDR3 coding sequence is TGTGCCAGGAACAGGGAAGCTAACTATGGCTACACCTTC.

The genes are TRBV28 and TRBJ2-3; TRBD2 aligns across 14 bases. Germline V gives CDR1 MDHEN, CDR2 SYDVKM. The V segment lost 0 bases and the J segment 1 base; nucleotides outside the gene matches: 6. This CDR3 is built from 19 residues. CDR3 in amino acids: CASSLCGGGLAGGTDTQYF. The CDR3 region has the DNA TGTGCCAGCAGTTTATGCGGGGGGGGACTAGCGGGGGGCACAGATACGCAGTATTTT.

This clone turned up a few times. This CDR3 reads CASSESGTVLYEQYF. CDR3 in DNA: TGTGCCAGCAGTGAAAGTGGGACAGTCCTCTACGAGCAGTACTTC. The V and J genes are TRBV6-1 and TRBJ2-7; TRBD1 matches at 7 bases. The J segment lost 3 bases and the V segment lost 2 bases, leaving 7 bases of the junction unmatched. CDR1 MNHNS and CDR2 SASEGT come from the germline V gene. CDR3 size: 15 residues.

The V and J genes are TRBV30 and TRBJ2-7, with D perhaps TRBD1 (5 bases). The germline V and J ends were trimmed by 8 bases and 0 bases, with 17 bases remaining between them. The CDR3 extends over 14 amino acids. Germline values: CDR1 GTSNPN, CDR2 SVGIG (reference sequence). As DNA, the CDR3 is TGTGCCGGAGATGACAGTCCGAGCTCCTACGAGCAGTACTTC. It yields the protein CAGDDSPSSYEQYF.

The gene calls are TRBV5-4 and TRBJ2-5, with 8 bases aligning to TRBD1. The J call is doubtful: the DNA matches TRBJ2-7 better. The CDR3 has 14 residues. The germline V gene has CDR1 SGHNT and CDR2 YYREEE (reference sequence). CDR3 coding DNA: TGTGCCAGCAGCTTGGATGCCAGGGGGCTCGAGCAGTACTTC. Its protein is CASSLDARGLEQYF.

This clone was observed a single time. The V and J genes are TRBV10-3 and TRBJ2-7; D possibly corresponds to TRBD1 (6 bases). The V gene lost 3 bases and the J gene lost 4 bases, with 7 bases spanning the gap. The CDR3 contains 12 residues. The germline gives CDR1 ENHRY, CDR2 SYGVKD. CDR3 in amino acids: CAISETGYEQYF. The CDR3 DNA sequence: TGTGCCATCAGTGAAACAGGGTACGAGCAGTACTTC.

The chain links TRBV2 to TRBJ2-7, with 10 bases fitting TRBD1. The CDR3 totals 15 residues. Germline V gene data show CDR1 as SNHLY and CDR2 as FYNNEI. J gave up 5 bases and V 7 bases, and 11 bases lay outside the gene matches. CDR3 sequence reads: CASTEQATGGNEQYF. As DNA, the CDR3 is TGTGCCAGCACCGAGCAGGCGACAGGGGGCAACGAGCAGTACTTC.

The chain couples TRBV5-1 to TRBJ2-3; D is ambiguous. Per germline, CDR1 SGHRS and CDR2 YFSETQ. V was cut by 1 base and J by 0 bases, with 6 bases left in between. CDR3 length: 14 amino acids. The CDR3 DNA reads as TGCGCCAGCAGCTTGACCACTAGCACAGATACGCAGTATTTT. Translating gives CASSLTTSTDTQYF.

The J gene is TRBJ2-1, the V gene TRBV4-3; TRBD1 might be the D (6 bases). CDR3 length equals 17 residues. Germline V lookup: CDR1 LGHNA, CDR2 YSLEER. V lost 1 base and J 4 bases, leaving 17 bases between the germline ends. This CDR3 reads CASSQVRWDNYYNEQFF. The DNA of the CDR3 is TGCGCCAGCAGCCAAGTACGTTGGGACAATTATTACAATGAGCAGTTCTTC.

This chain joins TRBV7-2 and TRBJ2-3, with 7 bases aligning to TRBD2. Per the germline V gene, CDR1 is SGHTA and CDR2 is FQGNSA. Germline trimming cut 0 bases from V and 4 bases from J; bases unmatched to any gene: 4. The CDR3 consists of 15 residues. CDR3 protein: CASSLAGLGPDTQYF. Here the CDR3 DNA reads TGTGCCAGCAGCTTAGCAGGACTAGGGCCAGATACGCAGTATTTT.

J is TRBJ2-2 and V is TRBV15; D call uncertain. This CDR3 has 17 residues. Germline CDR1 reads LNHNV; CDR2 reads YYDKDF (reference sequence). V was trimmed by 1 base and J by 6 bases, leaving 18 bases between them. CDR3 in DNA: TGTGCCACCAGCAGAGCCTCGCTAGATAGAAAGTCCGGGGAGCTGTTTTTT. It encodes CATSRASLDRKSGELFF.

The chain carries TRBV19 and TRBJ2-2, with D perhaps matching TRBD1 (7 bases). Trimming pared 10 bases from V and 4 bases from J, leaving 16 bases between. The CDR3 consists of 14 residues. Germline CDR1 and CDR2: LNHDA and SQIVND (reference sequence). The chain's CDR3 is CATRRGRGTGELFF. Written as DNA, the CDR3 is TGTGCCACGAGGAGGGGGCGCGGCACCGGGGAGCTGTTTTTT.

In nucleotides, the CDR3 is TGTGCCAGCAGTCAACTCAGGTTACTAGCGGGGGGACTCAGCTCCTACAATGAGCAGTTCTTC. Translating gives CASSQLRLLAGGLSSYNEQFF. The genes are TRBV27 and TRBJ2-1; TRBD2 matches at 12 bases. Germline values: CDR1 MNHEY, CDR2 SMNVEV (reference sequence). The CDR3 contains 21 residues. Trimming at V came to 5 bases and at J to 0 bases, leaving 17 bases not matched to a gene.

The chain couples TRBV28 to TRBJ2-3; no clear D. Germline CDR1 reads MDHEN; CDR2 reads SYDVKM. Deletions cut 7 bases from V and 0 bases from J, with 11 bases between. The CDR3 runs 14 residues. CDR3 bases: TGTGCCAGCATCTCAGATCCTAGCACAGATACGCAGTATTTT. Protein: CASISDPSTDTQYF. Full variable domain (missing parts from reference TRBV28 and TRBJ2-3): DVKVTQSSRYLVKRTGEKVFLECVQDMDHENMFWYRQDPGLGLRLIYFSYDVKMKEKGDIPEGYSVSREKKERFSLILESASTNQTSMYLCASISDPSTDTQYFGPGTRLTVL.

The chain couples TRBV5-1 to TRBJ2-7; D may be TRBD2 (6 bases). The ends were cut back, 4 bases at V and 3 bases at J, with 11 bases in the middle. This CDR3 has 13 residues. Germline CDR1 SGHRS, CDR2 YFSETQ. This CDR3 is CASSPEDYYEQYF. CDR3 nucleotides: TGCGCCAGCAGCCCGGAGGACTACTACGAGCAGTACTTC.

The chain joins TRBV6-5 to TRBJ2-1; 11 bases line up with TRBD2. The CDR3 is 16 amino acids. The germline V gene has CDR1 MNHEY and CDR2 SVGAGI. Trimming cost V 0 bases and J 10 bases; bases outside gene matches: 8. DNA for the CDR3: TGTGCCAGCAGTTACTCACAAACCTTAGCGGGAGGGGAGCAGTTCTTC. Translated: CASSYSQTLAGGEQFF.